The 8 T cell receptor beta chains reported below all come from one sample, sequenced in a study of blood T cell repertoires in COVID-19. Measured with immunoSEQ multiplex PCR; TCRdb has only the in-frame clones, and not every one. The table lists about 70,000 clones, about 88% of them singletons. The material sequenced was peripheral blood. These TCRs come from an older man with active COVID-19.

This clone came up a few times. This chain links TRBV7-2 with TRBJ2-5, with TRBD2 identical over 13 bases. Germline lookup yields CDR1 SGHTA and CDR2 FQGNSA. The CDR3 sequence is 15 residues long. Trimming at V came to 5 bases and at J to 5 bases, leaving 5 bases not matched to a gene. CDR3 residues: CASSPLGLAGETQYF. CDR3 DNA: TGTGCCAGCAGCCCCCTGGGACTAGCGGGGGAGACCCAGTACTTC.

This sequence joins TRBV3-1 (or the pseudogene TRBV3-2) and TRBJ1-2; D might be TRBD1 (5 bases). The CDR3 consists of 15 residues. Trimming pared 1 base from V and 4 bases from J, leaving 13 bases between. Germline CDR1 and CDR2: LGHDT and YNNKEL (reference sequence). CDR3 amino acids: CASSQGLDTRYGYTF. CDR3 coding DNA: TGTGCCAGCAGCCAAGGGCTGGACACCCGCTATGGCTACACCTTC.

This sequence joins TRBV11-3 and TRBJ2-7; 7 nucleotides align to TRBD2. The CDR3 is 15 residues long. Trimming removed 5 bases from V and 9 bases from J; junction bases left unmatched: 16. Germline V gene data show CDR1 as SGHNT and CDR2 as YENEEA. The CDR3: CASSPRLATYEGQYF. In DNA, the CDR3 is TGTGCCAGCAGCCCCCGACTAGCTACCTACGAGGGGCAGTACTTC.

Notes on this clone: At one of its ends the junction is not consistent with the germline gene, which may arise from a read error. This chain uses TRBV10-3 with TRBJ1-2; D might be TRBD1 (6 bases). Germline V gives CDR1 ENHRY, CDR2 SYGVKD. The CDR3 spans 15 residues. The CDR3 is CAISGGGPSNHGYTF. CDR3 coding DNA: TGTGCCATCAGTGGGGGGGGGCCGAGTAACCATGGCTACACCTTC.

This clone was counted a few times. The chain has TRBV11-1 and TRBJ1-1; possibly TRBD1 for D (5 bases). The V and J ends lost 5 bases and 4 bases respectively, with 17 bases between them. The germline V gene has CDR1 SGHAT and CDR2 FQDESV (reference sequence). The CDR3 loop spans 15 amino acids. Here the CDR3 reads CASSNTGRGITEAFF. Here the CDR3 DNA reads TGTGCCAGCAGCAATACGGGGCGGGGGATCACTGAAGCTTTCTTT.

V usage is TRBV19 and J usage is TRBJ2-5; TRBD2 is a possible D gene (5 bases). Germline V lookup: CDR1 LNHDA, CDR2 SQIVND (reference sequence). Trimming took off 4 bases at V and 5 bases at J, with 11 bases between the two ends. This CDR3 comprises 13 residues. In nucleotides, the CDR3 is TGTGCCAGTAGTAAGAGGGCGTGGGAGACCCAGTACTTC. This encodes CASSKRAWETQYF.

J is TRBJ2-7 and V is TRBV27; D possibly corresponds to TRBD2 (6 bases). Germline values: CDR1 MNHEY, CDR2 SMNVEV (reference sequence). This CDR3 is 14 amino acids long. V dropped 5 bases and J dropped 4 bases, with 15 bases sitting between them. The CDR3 loop is CASSLMDYQYEQYF. The CDR3 DNA follows: TGTGCCAGCAGTCTAATGGACTACCAGTACGAGCAGTACTTC.

The chain carries TRBV2 and TRBJ2-2; tentative D call: TRBD2 (6 bases). Germline-derived CDR1 and CDR2 are SNHLY and FYNNEI. The CDR3 totals 14 residues. The V end was cut by 7 bases, the J end by 4 bases, with 13 bases between. The CDR3 region is CASTQVGGTGELFF. The CDR3 DNA sequence: TGTGCCAGCACCCAAGTGGGGGGCACCGGGGAGCTGTTTTTT.